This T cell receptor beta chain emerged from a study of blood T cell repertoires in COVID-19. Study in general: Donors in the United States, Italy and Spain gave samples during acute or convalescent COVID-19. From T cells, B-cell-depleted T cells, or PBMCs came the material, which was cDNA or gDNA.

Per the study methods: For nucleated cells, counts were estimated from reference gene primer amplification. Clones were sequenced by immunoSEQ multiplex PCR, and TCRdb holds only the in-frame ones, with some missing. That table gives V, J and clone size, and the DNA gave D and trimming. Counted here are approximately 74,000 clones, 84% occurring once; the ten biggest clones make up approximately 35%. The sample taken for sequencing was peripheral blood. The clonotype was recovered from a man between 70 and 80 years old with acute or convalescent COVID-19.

CDR3 protein: CASSSPEMGNTEAFF. DNA of the CDR3: TGTGCCAGCAGCTCCCCGGAGATGGGGAACACTGAAGCTTTCTTT. J is TRBJ1-1 and V is TRBV7-9, with D unclear. CDR1 is SEHNR and CDR2 is FQNEAQ in the germline V gene (reference sequence). V lost 4 bases and J 1 base, leaving 13 bases between the germline ends. This CDR3 spans 15 amino acids.